This passage covers 3 T cell receptor beta chains from one sample sequenced in a study of blood T cells in healthy people across ages. Primed by a sample-barcoded 5' primer and a J-beta primer mix, a second PCR proceeded for roughly 6 to 12 cycles. From the 5' RACE reads, TCRdb called clonotypes with MiXCR, one entry per CDR3 protein. Seen here are around 1,800,000 distinct CDR3 sequences, about 39% observed once, and the top ten hold about 23%. The sample was blood. The receptors shown here come from a human donor in good health.

This clonotype was observed a few times. The gene calls are TRBV5-1 and TRBJ2-1, with 7 bases matching TRBD2. This CDR3 is built from 16 residues. V shed 4 bases and J 2 bases; nucleotides not matched to a gene: 9. The V gene's germline CDR1 is SGHRS and CDR2 YFSETQ. The CDR3 DNA is TGCGCCAGCAGCGTGCAGCGCGGGGGAACCTACAATGAGCAGTTCTTC. This encodes CASSVQRGGTYNEQFF.

The V call is TRBV20-1, the J call TRBJ2-7; D gene uncertain. The CDR3 has 12 amino acids. Germline V gene sequence: CDR1 DFQATT, CDR2 SNEGSKA (reference sequence). V lost 0 bases to trimming and J lost 5 bases, with 8 bases between them. CDR3 sequence: CSAREGGHEQYF. The DNA for the CDR3 is TGCAGTGCTAGAGAAGGCGGTCACGAGCAGTACTTC.

The rearrangement uses TRBV29-1 and TRBJ1-2; 10 nucleotides match TRBD1. From germline, CDR1 is SQVTM and CDR2 ANQGSEA. CDR3 length equals 14 residues. The V gene end was trimmed by 6 bases and the J gene end by 8 bases; junction bases not matched to a gene: 12. The CDR3 sequence: CSVGRGTGAGGYTF. In DNA, the CDR3 is TGCAGCGTCGGACGCGGGACAGGGGCTGGAGGCTACACCTTC.